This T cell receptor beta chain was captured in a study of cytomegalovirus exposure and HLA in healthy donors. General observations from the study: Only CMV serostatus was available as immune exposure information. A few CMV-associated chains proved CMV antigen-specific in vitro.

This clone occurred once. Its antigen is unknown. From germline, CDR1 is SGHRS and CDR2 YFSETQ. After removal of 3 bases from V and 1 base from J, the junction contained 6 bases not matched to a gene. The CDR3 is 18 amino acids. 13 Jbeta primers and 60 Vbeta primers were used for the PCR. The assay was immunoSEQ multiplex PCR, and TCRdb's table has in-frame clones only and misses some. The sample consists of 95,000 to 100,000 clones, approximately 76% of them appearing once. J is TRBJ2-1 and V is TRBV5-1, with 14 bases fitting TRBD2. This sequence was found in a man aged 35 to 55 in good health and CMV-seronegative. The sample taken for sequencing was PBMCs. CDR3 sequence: CASSYGLAGGPSYNEQFF. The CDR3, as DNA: TGCGCCAGCAGCTATGGACTAGCGGGAGGTCCATCCTACAATGAGCAGTTCTTC.